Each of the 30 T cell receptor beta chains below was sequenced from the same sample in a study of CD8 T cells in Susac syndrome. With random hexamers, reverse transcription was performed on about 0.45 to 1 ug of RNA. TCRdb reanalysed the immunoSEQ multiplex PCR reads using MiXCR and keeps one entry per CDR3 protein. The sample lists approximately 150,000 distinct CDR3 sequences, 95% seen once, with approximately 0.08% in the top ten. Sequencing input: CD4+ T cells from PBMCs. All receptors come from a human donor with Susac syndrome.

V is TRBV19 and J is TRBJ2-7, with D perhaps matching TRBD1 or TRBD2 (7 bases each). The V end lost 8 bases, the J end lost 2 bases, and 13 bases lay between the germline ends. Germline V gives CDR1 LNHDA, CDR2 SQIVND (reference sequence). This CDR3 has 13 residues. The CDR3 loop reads CASRQGGTYEQYF. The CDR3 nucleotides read TGTGCCAGTCGACAGGGAGGGACCTACGAGCAGTACTTC.

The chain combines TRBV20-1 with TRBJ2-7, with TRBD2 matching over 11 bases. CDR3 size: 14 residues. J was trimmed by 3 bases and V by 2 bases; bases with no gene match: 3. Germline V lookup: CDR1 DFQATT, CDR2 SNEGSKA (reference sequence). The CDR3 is CSARLAGGNYEQYF. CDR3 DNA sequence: TGCAGTGCTAGACTAGCGGGGGGAAACTACGAGCAGTACTTC.

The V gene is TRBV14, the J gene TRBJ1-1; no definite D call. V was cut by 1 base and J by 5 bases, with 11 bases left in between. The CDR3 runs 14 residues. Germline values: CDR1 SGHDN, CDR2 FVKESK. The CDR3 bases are TGTGCCAGCAGCCAAGCCTGGGAGGGAACTGAAGCTTTCTTT. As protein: CASSQAWEGTEAFF.

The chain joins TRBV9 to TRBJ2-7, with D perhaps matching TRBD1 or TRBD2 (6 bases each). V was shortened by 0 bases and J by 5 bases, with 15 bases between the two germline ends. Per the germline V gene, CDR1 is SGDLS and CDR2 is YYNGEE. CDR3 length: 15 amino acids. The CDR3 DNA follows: TGTGCCAGCAGCGTAGAGGGGGGTGGGTTTGACGAGCAGTACTTC. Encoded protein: CASSVEGGGFDEQYF.

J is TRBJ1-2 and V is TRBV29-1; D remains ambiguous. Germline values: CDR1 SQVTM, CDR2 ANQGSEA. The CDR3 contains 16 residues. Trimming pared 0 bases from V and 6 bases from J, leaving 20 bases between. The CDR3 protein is CSVEDRAGVLNHGYTF. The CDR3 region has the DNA TGCAGCGTTGAAGATCGGGCCGGGGTCCTGAACCATGGCTACACCTTC.

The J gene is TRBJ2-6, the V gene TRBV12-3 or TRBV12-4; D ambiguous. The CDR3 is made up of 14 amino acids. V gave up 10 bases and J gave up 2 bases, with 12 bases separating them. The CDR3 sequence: CATGSGAGANVLTF. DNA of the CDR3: TGTGCCACCGGAAGTGGGGCTGGGGCCAACGTCCTGACTTTC.

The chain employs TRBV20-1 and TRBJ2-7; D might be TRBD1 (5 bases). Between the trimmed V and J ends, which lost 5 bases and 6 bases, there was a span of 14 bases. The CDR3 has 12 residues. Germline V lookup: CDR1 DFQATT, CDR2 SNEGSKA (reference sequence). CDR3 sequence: CSAQKTGVEQYF. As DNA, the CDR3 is TGCAGTGCTCAAAAAACAGGCGTCGAGCAGTACTTC.

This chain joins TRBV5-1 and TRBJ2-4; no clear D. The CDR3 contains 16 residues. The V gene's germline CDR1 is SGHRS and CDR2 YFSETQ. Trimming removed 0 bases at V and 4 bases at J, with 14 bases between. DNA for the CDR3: TGCGCCAGCAGCTTGGAAGGATTCGGCGGTAAAAACATTCAGTACTTC. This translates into CASSLEGFGGKNIQYF. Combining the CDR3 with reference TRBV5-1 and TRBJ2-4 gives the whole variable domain KAGVTQTPRYLIKTRGQQVTLSCSPISGHRSVSWYQQTPGQGLQFLFEYFSETQRNKGNFPGRFSGRQFSNSRSEMNVSTLELGDSALYLCASSLEGFGGKNIQYFGAGTRLSVL.

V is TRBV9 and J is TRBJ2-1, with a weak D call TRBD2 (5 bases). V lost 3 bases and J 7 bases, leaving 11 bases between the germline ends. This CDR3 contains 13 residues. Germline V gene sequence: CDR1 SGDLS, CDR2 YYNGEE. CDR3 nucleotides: TGTGCCAGCAGCGCCAATAGCGTAAATGAGCAGTTCTTC. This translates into CASSANSVNEQFF.

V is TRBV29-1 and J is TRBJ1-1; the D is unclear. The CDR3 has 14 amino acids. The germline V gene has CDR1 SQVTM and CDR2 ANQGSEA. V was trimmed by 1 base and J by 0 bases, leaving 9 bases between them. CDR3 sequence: CSVEALRLNTEAFF. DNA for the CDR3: TGCAGCGTTGAAGCTTTGCGTTTGAACACTGAAGCTTTCTTT. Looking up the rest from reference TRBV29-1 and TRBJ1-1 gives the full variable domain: SAVISQKPSRDICQRGTSLTIQCQVDSQVTMMFWYRQQPGQSLTLIATANQGSEATYESGFVIDKFPISRPNLTFSTLTVSNMSPEDSSIYLCSVEALRLNTEAFFGQGTRLTVV.

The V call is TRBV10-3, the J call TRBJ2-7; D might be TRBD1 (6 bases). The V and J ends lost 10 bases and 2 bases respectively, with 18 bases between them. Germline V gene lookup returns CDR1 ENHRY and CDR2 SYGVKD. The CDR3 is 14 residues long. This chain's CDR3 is CATGAWDTTYEQYF. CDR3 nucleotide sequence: TGTGCCACCGGGGCCTGGGACACTACCTACGAGCAGTACTTC.

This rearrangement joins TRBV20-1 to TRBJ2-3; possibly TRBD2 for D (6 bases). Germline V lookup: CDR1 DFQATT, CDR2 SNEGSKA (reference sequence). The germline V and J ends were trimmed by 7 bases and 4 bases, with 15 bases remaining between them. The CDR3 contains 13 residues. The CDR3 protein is CSVLGGRADTQYF. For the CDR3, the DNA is TGCAGTGTTCTTGGAGGGCGGGCAGATACGCAGTATTTT.

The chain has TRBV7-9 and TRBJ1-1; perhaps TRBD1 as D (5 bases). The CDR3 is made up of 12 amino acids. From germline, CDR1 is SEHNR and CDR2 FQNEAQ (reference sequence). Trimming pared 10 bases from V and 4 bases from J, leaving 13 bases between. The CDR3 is CATGTGGTEAFF. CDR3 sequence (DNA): TGTGCCACGGGGACCGGGGGCACTGAAGCTTTCTTT.

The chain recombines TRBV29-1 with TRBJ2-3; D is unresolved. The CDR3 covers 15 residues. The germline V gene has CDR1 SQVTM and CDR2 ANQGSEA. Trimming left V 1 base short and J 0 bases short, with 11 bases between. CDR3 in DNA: TGCAGCGTTGAAGGTCCAGCTGGGAGCACAGATACGCAGTATTTT. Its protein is CSVEGPAGSTDTQYF.

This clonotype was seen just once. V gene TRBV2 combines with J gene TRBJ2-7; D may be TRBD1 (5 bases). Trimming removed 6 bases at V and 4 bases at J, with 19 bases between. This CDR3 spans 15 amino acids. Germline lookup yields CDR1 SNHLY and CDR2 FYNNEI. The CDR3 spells CASSHRRPVSYEQYF. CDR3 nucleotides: TGTGCCAGCAGCCACAGGAGACCCGTATCGTACGAGCAGTACTTC.

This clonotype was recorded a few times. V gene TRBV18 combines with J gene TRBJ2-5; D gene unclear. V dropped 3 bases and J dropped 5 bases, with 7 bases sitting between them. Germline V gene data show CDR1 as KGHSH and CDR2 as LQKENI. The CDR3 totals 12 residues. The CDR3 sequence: CASSPSRETQYF. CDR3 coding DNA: TGTGCCAGCTCACCCTCTCGGGAGACCCAGTACTTC. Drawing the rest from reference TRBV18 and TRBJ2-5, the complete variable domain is NAGVMQNPRHLVRRRGQEARLRCSPMKGHSHVYWYRQLPEEGLKFMVYLQKENIIDESGMPKERFSAEFPKEGPSILRIQQVVRGDSAAYFCASSPSRETQYFGPGTRLLVL.

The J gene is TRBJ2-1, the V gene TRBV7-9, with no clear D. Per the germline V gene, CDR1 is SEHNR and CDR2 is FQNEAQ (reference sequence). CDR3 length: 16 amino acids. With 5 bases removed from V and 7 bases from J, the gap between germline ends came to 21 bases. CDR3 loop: CASSPHRGRIVNEQFF. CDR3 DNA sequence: TGTGCCAGCAGCCCGCACCGCGGAAGGATCGTTAATGAGCAGTTCTTC. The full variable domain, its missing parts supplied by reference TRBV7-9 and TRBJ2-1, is DTGVSQNPRHKITKRGQNVTFRCDPISEHNRLYWYRQTLGQGPEFLTYFQNEAQLEKSRLLSDRFSAERPKGSFSTLEIQRTEQGDSAMYLCASSPHRGRIVNEQFFGPGTRLTVL.

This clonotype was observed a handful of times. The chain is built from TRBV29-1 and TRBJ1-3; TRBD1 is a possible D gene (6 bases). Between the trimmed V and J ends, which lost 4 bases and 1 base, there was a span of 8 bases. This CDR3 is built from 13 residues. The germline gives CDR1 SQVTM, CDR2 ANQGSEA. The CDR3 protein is CSVGQGSGNTIYF. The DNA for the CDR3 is TGCAGCGTTGGCCAGGGGTCTGGAAACACCATATATTTT. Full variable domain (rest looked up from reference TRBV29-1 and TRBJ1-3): SAVISQKPSRDICQRGTSLTIQCQVDSQVTMMFWYRQQPGQSLTLIATANQGSEATYESGFVIDKFPISRPNLTFSTLTVSNMSPEDSSIYLCSVGQGSGNTIYFGEGSWLTVV.

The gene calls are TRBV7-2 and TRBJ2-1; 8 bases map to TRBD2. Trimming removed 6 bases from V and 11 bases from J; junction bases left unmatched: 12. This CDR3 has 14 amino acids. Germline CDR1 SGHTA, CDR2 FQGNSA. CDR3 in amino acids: CASRESTGLGKQFF. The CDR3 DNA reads TGTGCCAGCAGGGAATCAACGGGACTAGGGAAGCAGTTCTTC.

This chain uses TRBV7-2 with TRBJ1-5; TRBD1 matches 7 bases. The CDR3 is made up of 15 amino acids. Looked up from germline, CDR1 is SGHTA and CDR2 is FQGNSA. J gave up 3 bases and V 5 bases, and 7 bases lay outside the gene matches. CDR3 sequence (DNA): TGTGCCAGCAGCGCTTCGGGACAGCACAATCAGCCCCAGCATTTT. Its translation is CASSASGQHNQPQHF. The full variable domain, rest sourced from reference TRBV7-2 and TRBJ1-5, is GAGVSQSPSNKVTEKGKDVELRCDPISGHTALYWYRQSLGQGLEFLIYFQGNSAPDKSGLPSDRFSAERTGGSVSTLTIQRTQQEDSAVYLCASSASGQHNQPQHFGDGTRLSIL.

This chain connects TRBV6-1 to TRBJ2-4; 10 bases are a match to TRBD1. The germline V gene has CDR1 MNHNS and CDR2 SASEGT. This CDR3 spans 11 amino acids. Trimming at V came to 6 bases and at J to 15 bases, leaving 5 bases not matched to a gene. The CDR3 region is CASRTGGLGYF. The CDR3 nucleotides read TGTGCCAGCAGGACAGGGGGCCTGGGGTACTTC.

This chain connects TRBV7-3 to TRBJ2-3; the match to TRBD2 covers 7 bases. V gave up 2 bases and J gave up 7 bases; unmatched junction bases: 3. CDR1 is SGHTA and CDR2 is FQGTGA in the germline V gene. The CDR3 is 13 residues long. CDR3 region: CASSLAGVNTQYF. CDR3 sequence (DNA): TGTGCCAGCAGCTTAGCGGGAGTAAATACGCAGTATTTT.

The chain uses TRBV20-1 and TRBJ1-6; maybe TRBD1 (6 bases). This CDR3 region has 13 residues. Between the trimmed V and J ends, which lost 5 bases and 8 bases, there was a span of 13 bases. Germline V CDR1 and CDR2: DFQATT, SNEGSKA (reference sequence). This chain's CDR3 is CSAFNHRDSPLHF. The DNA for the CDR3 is TGCAGTGCTTTTAACCACAGGGATTCACCCCTCCACTTT.

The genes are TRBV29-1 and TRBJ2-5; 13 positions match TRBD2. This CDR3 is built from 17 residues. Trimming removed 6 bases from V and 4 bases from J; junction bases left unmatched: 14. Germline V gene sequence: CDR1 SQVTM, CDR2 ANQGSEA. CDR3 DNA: TGCAGCGTGGTAACCAGGACTAGCGGGAGATTGATAGAGACCCAGTACTTC. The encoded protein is CSVVTRTSGRLIETQYF.

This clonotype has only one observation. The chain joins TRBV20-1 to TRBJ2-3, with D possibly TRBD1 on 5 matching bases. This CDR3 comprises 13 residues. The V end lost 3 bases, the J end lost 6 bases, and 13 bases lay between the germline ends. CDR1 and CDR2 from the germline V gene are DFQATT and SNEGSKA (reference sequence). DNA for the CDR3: TGCAGTGCTAGCCCTAGGGGCCGGGATACGCAGTATTTT. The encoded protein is CSASPRGRDTQYF.

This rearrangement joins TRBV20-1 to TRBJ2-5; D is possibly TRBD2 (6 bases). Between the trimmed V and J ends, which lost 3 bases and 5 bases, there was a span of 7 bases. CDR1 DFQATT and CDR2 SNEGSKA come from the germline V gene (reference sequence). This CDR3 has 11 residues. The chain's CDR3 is CSAREGETQYF. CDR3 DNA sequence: TGCAGTGCTAGGGAGGGGGAGACCCAGTACTTC.

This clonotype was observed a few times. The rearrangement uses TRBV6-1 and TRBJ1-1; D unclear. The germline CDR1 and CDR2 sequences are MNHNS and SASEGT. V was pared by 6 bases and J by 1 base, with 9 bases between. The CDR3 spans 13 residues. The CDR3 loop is CASRPARNTEAFF. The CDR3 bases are TGTGCCAGCAGACCCGCCAGGAACACTGAAGCTTTCTTT.

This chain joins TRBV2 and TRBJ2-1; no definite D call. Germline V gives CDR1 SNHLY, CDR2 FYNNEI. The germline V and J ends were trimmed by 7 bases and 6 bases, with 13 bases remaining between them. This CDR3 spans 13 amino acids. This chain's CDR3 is CASNLVPGNEQFF. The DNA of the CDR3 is TGTGCCAGCAATCTGGTTCCGGGCAATGAGCAGTTCTTC.

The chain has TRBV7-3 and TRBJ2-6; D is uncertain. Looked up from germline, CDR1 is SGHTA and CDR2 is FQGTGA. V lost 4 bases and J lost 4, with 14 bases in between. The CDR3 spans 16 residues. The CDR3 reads CASSSSPQLGANVLTF. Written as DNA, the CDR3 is TGTGCCAGCAGCTCGTCCCCACAGCTCGGGGCCAACGTCCTGACTTTC.

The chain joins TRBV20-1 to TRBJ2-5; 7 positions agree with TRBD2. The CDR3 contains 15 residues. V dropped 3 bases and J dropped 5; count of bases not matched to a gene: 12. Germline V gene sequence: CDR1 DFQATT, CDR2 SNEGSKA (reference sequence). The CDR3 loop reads CSASAGELVGETQYF. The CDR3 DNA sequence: TGCAGTGCTAGTGCGGGGGAACTGGTCGGCGAGACCCAGTACTTC.